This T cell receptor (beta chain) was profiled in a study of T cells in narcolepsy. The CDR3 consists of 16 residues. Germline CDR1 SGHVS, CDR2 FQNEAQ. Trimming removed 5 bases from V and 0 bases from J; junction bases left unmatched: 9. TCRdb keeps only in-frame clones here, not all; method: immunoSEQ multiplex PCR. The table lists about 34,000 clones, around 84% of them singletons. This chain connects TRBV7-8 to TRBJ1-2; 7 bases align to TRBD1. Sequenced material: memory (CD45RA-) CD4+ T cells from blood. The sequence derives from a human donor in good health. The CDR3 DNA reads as TGTGCCAGCAGCCAGGACTGGGACAGCTCTAACTATGGCTACACCTTC. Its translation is CASSQDWDSSNYGYTF.